This is a list of T cell receptor beta chains from one sample in a study of blood T cell repertoires in COVID-19. Clones were sequenced by immunoSEQ multiplex PCR, and TCRdb holds only the in-frame ones, with some missing. The sample carries 150,000 to 200,000 clones, 80% to 90% recorded once. The sample was peripheral blood. The receptor source for this set is a man aged 55 to 70 with acute or convalescent COVID-19. The CDR3 runs from the conserved cysteine through the conserved F or W. Each record gives: CDR3 DNA, CDR3 protein, clone size, V gene, J gene, D gene. A D gene is named only where the DNA matches it firmly. Expanded clones get a size class; other rows say once, few or many, or leave the size out.

CDR3nt: TGCACCAGCAGCCAAACGCGTGGACAGTACCTATCCTACGAGCAGTACTTC; CDR3aa: CTSSQTRGQYLSYEQYF; abundance: once; v_gene: TRBV1; j_gene: TRBJ2-7; d_gene: NA
CDR3nt: TGTGCCATCAGTGAGTCGATGGGTAGCGCCCCAGATACGCAGTATTTT; CDR3aa: CAISESMGSAPDTQYF; abundance: NA; v_gene: TRBV10-3; j_gene: TRBJ2-3; d_gene: NA
CDR3nt: TGTGCCAGCAGCCAAGGGGACAGGGGAAATCAGCCCCAGCATTTT; CDR3aa: CASSQGDRGNQPQHF; abundance: few; v_gene: TRBV4-2; j_gene: TRBJ1-5; d_gene: TRBD1
CDR3nt: TGTGCCAGCAGTCGCGGGATCTTCTTCTATGGCTACACCTTC; CDR3aa: CASSRGIFFYGYTF; abundance: NA; v_gene: TRBV28; j_gene: TRBJ1-2; d_gene: NA
CDR3nt: TGCAGCGTCGCCGGGACAGGGTATAACTATGGCTACACCTTC; CDR3aa: CSVAGTGYNYGYTF; abundance: NA; v_gene: TRBV29-1; j_gene: TRBJ1-2; d_gene: TRBD1
CDR3nt: TGCGCCAGCAGCCAACCCATACAGGTCCCCTTTTTCTCTGGGGCCAACGTCCTGACTTTC; CDR3aa: CASSQPIQVPFFSGANVLTF; abundance: NA; v_gene: TRBV4-1; j_gene: TRBJ2-6; d_gene: NA
CDR3nt: TGTGCCAGCAGGGCTAGCGGCAAGAAAGAGACCCAGTACTTC; CDR3aa: CASRASGKKETQYF; abundance: NA; v_gene: TRBV6-5; j_gene: TRBJ2-5; d_gene: TRBD2
CDR3nt: TGTGCCAGCAGCCGCCGGGACAGGGAACCAAGCTACAATGAGCAGTTCTTC; CDR3aa: CASSRRDREPSYNEQFF; abundance: NA; v_gene: TRBV6-2/TRBV6-3; j_gene: TRBJ2-1; d_gene: TRBD1
CDR3nt: TGTGCCAGCAGCCAAGATCACTCGTTTAATGAAAAACTGTTTTTT; CDR3aa: CASSQDHSFNEKLFF; abundance: NA; v_gene: TRBV3-1/TRBV3-2; j_gene: TRBJ1-4; d_gene: NA
CDR3nt: TGTGCCAGCAGCTCCATGACAGGGTTCGATTCACCCCTCCACTTT; CDR3aa: CASSSMTGFDSPLHF; abundance: NA; v_gene: TRBV7-8; j_gene: TRBJ1-6; d_gene: TRBD1
CDR3nt: TGTGCCAGCAGCTTATTGCAGGGCACTGAAGCTTTCTTT; CDR3aa: CASSLLQGTEAFF; abundance: NA; v_gene: TRBV7-9; j_gene: TRBJ1-1; d_gene: NA
CDR3nt: TGTGCCTGGAGTCAAGGGGTTAGTCAGCCCCAGCATTTT; CDR3aa: CAWSQGVSQPQHF; abundance: NA; v_gene: TRBV30; j_gene: TRBJ1-5; d_gene: NA
CDR3nt: TGTGCCAGCAGTTACGAGTCTGTGGAGGAGACCCAGTACTTC; CDR3aa: CASSYESVEETQYF; abundance: NA; v_gene: TRBV6-6; j_gene: TRBJ2-5; d_gene: NA
CDR3nt: TGTGCCAGCAGTGAATCAGCCCCGCGGGCTCTCTACGAGCAGTACTTC; CDR3aa: CASSESAPRALYEQYF; abundance: NA; v_gene: TRBV25-1; j_gene: TRBJ2-7; d_gene: NA
CDR3nt: TGTGCCAGCTCCCGGACCGCGGGTAGGGAAAAACTGTTTTTT; CDR3aa: CASSRTAGREKLFF; abundance: NA; v_gene: TRBV3-1/TRBV3-2; j_gene: TRBJ1-4; d_gene: NA
CDR3nt: TGTGCCAGCAGCCCTCACCTAGGTACTGAAGCTTTCTTT; CDR3aa: CASSPHLGTEAFF; abundance: NA; v_gene: TRBV14; j_gene: TRBJ1-1; d_gene: NA
CDR3nt: TGTGCCAGCAGTGCCCTGGGACTAGCGGGCTCGGGGGAGCAGTACTTC; CDR3aa: CASSALGLAGSGEQYF; abundance: few; v_gene: TRBV2; j_gene: TRBJ2-7; d_gene: TRBD2
CDR3nt: TGTGCCACCAGTGAAACTAGCGGGAGTGGCAATGAGCAGTTCTTC; CDR3aa: CATSETSGSGNEQFF; abundance: once; v_gene: TRBV24-1; j_gene: TRBJ2-1; d_gene: TRBD2
CDR3nt: TGTGCCAGCAGCCTCCCCTCGGGACAGAGGGTATTCGGGAGCTCCTATAATTCACCCCTCCACTTT; CDR3aa: CASSLPSGQRVFGSSYNSPLHF; abundance: NA; v_gene: TRBV6-2/TRBV6-3; j_gene: TRBJ1-6; d_gene: TRBD1
CDR3nt: TGTGCCTGGAGGGACGGACTCAATCAGCCCCAGCATTTT; CDR3aa: CAWRDGLNQPQHF; abundance: NA; v_gene: TRBV30; j_gene: TRBJ1-5; d_gene: NA
CDR3nt: TGTGCCAGCAGCAAAGCTAGCGGTGGTTACGAGCAGTACTTC; CDR3aa: CASSKASGGYEQYF; abundance: NA; v_gene: TRBV7-9; j_gene: TRBJ2-7; d_gene: TRBD2
CDR3nt: TGCGCCAGCTCAGGAGGGACTAGCGGGCCCGGGACAGATACGCAGTATTTT; CDR3aa: CASSGGTSGPGTDTQYF; abundance: NA; v_gene: TRBV5-1; j_gene: TRBJ2-3; d_gene: TRBD2
CDR3nt: TGTGCCAGCTCAGCGACAGGGGGCCGTGAAGCTTTCTTT; CDR3aa: CASSATGGREAFF; abundance: NA; v_gene: TRBV18; j_gene: TRBJ1-1; d_gene: TRBD1
CDR3nt: TGTGCCAGCAGCCCTGGACATAATAGCTACAATGAGCAGTTCTTC; CDR3aa: CASSPGHNSYNEQFF; abundance: NA; v_gene: TRBV27; j_gene: TRBJ2-1; d_gene: NA
CDR3nt: TGTGCCAGCAGTCCCCGGAGACGAACACAGGGACATGAAAAACTGTTTTTT; CDR3aa: CASSPRRRTQGHEKLFF; abundance: NA; v_gene: TRBV13; j_gene: TRBJ1-4; d_gene: NA
CDR3nt: TGTGCCACCAGTGATTTGACCGATTTTGGCGGGAGGAACACCGGGGAGCTGTTTTTT; CDR3aa: CATSDLTDFGGRNTGELFF; abundance: few; v_gene: TRBV24-1; j_gene: TRBJ2-2; d_gene: TRBD2
CDR3nt: TGTGCCTGGGACAGGGGGGGAGGAGAGCAGTACTTC; CDR3aa: CAWDRGGGEQYF; abundance: few; v_gene: TRBV30; j_gene: TRBJ2-7; d_gene: TRBD1
CDR3nt: TGTGCCAGCAGGGAGGCAGGGGCAGATACGCAGTATTTT; CDR3aa: CASREAGADTQYF; abundance: NA; v_gene: TRBV5-5; j_gene: TRBJ2-3; d_gene: NA
CDR3nt: TGTGCCAGCAGCTTCATCTATGGCTACACCTTC; CDR3aa: CASSFIYGYTF; abundance: NA; v_gene: TRBV5-8; j_gene: TRBJ1-2; d_gene: NA
CDR3nt: TGCAGCGCCGAGTGGGCGGGAGGGGGAGAGACCCAGTACTTC; CDR3aa: CSAEWAGGGETQYF; abundance: NA; v_gene: TRBV29-1; j_gene: TRBJ2-5; d_gene: TRBD2
CDR3nt: TGTGCCAGCAGCCCCTTGGACAGATCAAACTATGGCTACACCTTC; CDR3aa: CASSPLDRSNYGYTF; abundance: NA; v_gene: TRBV3-1/TRBV3-2; j_gene: TRBJ1-2; d_gene: NA
CDR3nt: TGTGCCTGGAGTCCCCATGCTAGGGAAAAACTGTTTTTT; CDR3aa: CAWSPHAREKLFF; abundance: NA; v_gene: TRBV30; j_gene: TRBJ1-4; d_gene: NA
CDR3nt: TGTGCCAGTAGAGGCGGCGGGAGCAACACCGGGGAGCTGTTTTTT; CDR3aa: CASRGGGSNTGELFF; abundance: NA; v_gene: TRBV19; j_gene: TRBJ2-2; d_gene: TRBD2
CDR3nt: TGTGCCAGCAGCTTAGAGAACACAGGGGGCGCGGAAGATCAGCCCCAGCATTTT; CDR3aa: CASSLENTGGAEDQPQHF; abundance: NA; v_gene: TRBV7-9; j_gene: TRBJ1-5; d_gene: TRBD1
CDR3nt: TGTGCCATCAGTGAGGCAGTGAACACTGAAGCTTTCTTT; CDR3aa: CAISEAVNTEAFF; abundance: NA; v_gene: TRBV10-3; j_gene: TRBJ1-1; d_gene: NA
CDR3nt: TGCGCCAGCAGCCAAGTTTCCGGGTCCGATCAGCCCCAGCATTTT; CDR3aa: CASSQVSGSDQPQHF; abundance: NA; v_gene: TRBV4-1; j_gene: TRBJ1-5; d_gene: NA
CDR3nt: TGTGCCAGCTCACCAGACAGGTCGAACACTGAAGCTTTCTTT; CDR3aa: CASSPDRSNTEAFF; abundance: NA; v_gene: TRBV18; j_gene: TRBJ1-1; d_gene: NA
CDR3nt: TGTGCCTGGAGTCCCGGGACAGGGGGTTTCAGCAATTCACCCCTCCACTTT; CDR3aa: CAWSPGTGGFSNSPLHF; abundance: once; v_gene: TRBV30; j_gene: TRBJ1-6; d_gene: TRBD1
CDR3nt: TGTGCCAGCGGGGCCGCCAGACAGGGGCTCTACGAGCAGTACTTC; CDR3aa: CASGAARQGLYEQYF; abundance: NA; v_gene: TRBV28; j_gene: TRBJ2-7; d_gene: TRBD1
CDR3nt: TGTGCCAGCAGTTGGAGCCTAGCGGGAGTGGATGAGCAGTTCTTC; CDR3aa: CASSWSLAGVDEQFF; abundance: NA; v_gene: TRBV27; j_gene: TRBJ2-1; d_gene: TRBD2
CDR3nt: TGCGCCAGCAGTGACGAACTAGCGGGACGGACCTACAATGAGCAGTTCTTC; CDR3aa: CASSDELAGRTYNEQFF; abundance: NA; v_gene: TRBV10-1; j_gene: TRBJ2-1; d_gene: TRBD2
CDR3nt: TGTGCCACCAGCAGAGGGACAGGGGGGTACGAGCAGTACTTC; CDR3aa: CATSRGTGGYEQYF; abundance: NA; v_gene: TRBV15; j_gene: TRBJ2-7; d_gene: TRBD1
CDR3nt: TGTGCCATCAAGAAGACTAGCGGCTACAATGAGCAGTTCTTC; CDR3aa: CAIKKTSGYNEQFF; abundance: NA; v_gene: TRBV10-3; j_gene: TRBJ2-1; d_gene: TRBD2
CDR3nt: TGTGCCAGCAGCTTCTTTAGCGGGAGGGCCTGGGATGAGCAGTTCTTC; CDR3aa: CASSFFSGRAWDEQFF; abundance: NA; v_gene: TRBV7-9; j_gene: TRBJ2-1; d_gene: TRBD2
CDR3nt: TGTGCCAGCAGCTTAGCGCGGTACACAGATACGCAGTATTTT; CDR3aa: CASSLARYTDTQYF; abundance: few; v_gene: TRBV7-3; j_gene: TRBJ2-3; d_gene: NA
CDR3nt: TGCGCCAGCAGCACTGGGACAGGGGGCAGGGGCTACACCTTC; CDR3aa: CASSTGTGGRGYTF; abundance: NA; v_gene: TRBV5-1; j_gene: TRBJ1-2; d_gene: TRBD1
CDR3nt: TGTGCCAGCGGGAGGACCAGCGACGAGCAGTACTTC; CDR3aa: CASGRTSDEQYF; abundance: NA; v_gene: TRBV12-3/TRBV12-4; j_gene: TRBJ2-7; d_gene: NA
CDR3nt: TGTGCCAGCAGTCGCTTCCTAGGGACAGAGACTAGCACAGATACGCAGTATTTT; CDR3aa: CASSRFLGTETSTDTQYF; abundance: NA; v_gene: TRBV28; j_gene: TRBJ2-3; d_gene: TRBD1
CDR3nt: TGTGCCAGCAGTTCCGACAGGAACTATGGCTACACCTTC; CDR3aa: CASSSDRNYGYTF; abundance: NA; v_gene: TRBV12-3/TRBV12-4; j_gene: TRBJ1-2; d_gene: NA
CDR3nt: TGTGCCAGCAGCCGTACAGGGGATGGCTACACCTTC; CDR3aa: CASSRTGDGYTF; abundance: few; v_gene: TRBV6-6; j_gene: TRBJ1-2; d_gene: TRBD1
CDR3nt: TGCGCCAGCAGCTTGGGTCAGTACAACACTGAAGCTTTCTTT; CDR3aa: CASSLGQYNTEAFF; abundance: NA; v_gene: TRBV5-1; j_gene: TRBJ1-1; d_gene: NA
CDR3nt: TGTGCCAGCAGCTTAGACGGGAGGGCCCTGGGAAACACAGATACGCAGTATTTT; CDR3aa: CASSLDGRALGNTDTQYF; abundance: NA; v_gene: TRBV7-2; j_gene: TRBJ2-3; d_gene: TRBD2